One and the same sample provided the 28 T cell receptor beta chains below, sequenced in a study of T cell repertoires in cytomegalovirus infection. TCRdb itself ran the reads through MiXCR, one entry per CDR3 protein. The profile shows under 50,000 distinct CDR3 sequences, about a fifth of them singletons. These receptors have no identified antigens. Sequenced material: CD8+ T cells from cultured PBMCs, taken from culture after CMV antigen stimulation. The receptors stem from a human donor in good health (CMV status not recorded). Some clones in this sample may be carry-over from other donors' samples.

The chain combines TRBV7-3 with TRBJ2-1; D is possibly TRBD2 (7 bases). The CDR3 has 17 residues. V was shortened by 1 base and J by 2 bases, with 15 bases between the two germline ends. CDR1 is SGHTA and CDR2 is FQGTGA in the germline V gene. CDR3 DNA sequence: TGTGCCAGCAGCTTAAGGGGGGGCGGGGGCCCCTACAATGAGCAGTTCTTC. This gives the protein CASSLRGGGGPYNEQFF.

V is TRBV6-2 or TRBV6-3 and J is TRBJ1-1; D unresolved. Germline V lookup: CDR1 MNHEY, CDR2 SVGEGT. The CDR3 covers 11 residues. With 8 bases removed from V and 4 bases from J, the gap between germline ends came to 8 bases. Written as DNA, the CDR3 is TGTGCCAGCTCACCTTCCACTGAAGCTTTCTTT. Translating gives CASSPSTEAFF.

There are a few counts of this clonotype. The chain combines TRBV27 with TRBJ1-4; 9 bases line up with TRBD1. In germline, CDR1 is MNHEY, CDR2 SMNVEV (reference sequence). The J segment lost 6 bases and the V segment lost 4 bases, leaving 3 bases of the junction unmatched. The CDR3 loop spans 14 amino acids. The CDR3 protein is CASSSTGGHEKLFF. DNA for the CDR3: TGTGCCAGCAGTTCAACAGGGGGCCATGAAAAACTGTTTTTT.

There are a few counts of this clonotype. V and J are TRBV10-2 and TRBJ1-2; unclear D gene. This CDR3 region has 15 residues. Trimming cost V 6 bases and J 4 bases, with 18 bases left between them. CDR1 and CDR2 from the germline V gene are WSHSY and SAAADI. The CDR3 protein is CASSVTRMNLYGYTF. The CDR3, as DNA: TGCGCCAGCAGCGTGACCCGGATGAACCTCTATGGCTACACCTTC.

V is TRBV7-9 and J is TRBJ2-7; D is undetermined. With 11 bases removed from V and 2 bases from J, the gap between germline ends came to 13 bases. The CDR3 extends over 12 amino acids. Germline CDR1 is SEHNR and CDR2 is FQNEAQ (reference sequence). CDR3 sequence reads: CADAGPTYEQYF. CDR3 bases: TGTGCCGATGCTGGGCCAACCTACGAGCAGTACTTC.

Only a few counts were recorded for this clonotype. This chain links TRBV4-2 with TRBJ1-3, with 7 bases fitting TRBD1. V lost 4 bases and J lost 3; bases outside the gene matches: 0. The germline V gene encodes CDR1 LGHNA and CDR2 YNFKEQ. The CDR3 contains 13 residues. As DNA, the CDR3 is TGTGCCAGCAGCCGGACAGGTGGAAACACCATATATTTT. Translated: CASSRTGGNTIYF.

The chain joins TRBV7-3 to TRBJ2-5, with TRBD2 matching 8 bases. Germline V lookup: CDR1 SGHTA, CDR2 FQGTGA. With 5 bases clipped from V and 4 bases from J, the junction kept 6 bases outside the gene matches. This CDR3 contains 14 residues. The CDR3 spells CASSPSGGGETQYF. Here the CDR3 DNA reads TGTGCCAGCAGCCCCAGCGGGGGTGGAGAGACCCAGTACTTC.

This chain uses TRBV7-9 with TRBJ1-5, with TRBD1 identical over 7 bases. This CDR3 spans 17 amino acids. CDR1 and CDR2 (germline): SEHNR, FQNEAQ (reference sequence). The junction had 11 bases not matched to a gene; V was cut back by 3 bases and J by 3 bases. The CDR3 coding sequence is TGTGCCAGCAGCTTGGAACAGGGGCCCCGATTCAATCAGCCCCAGCATTTT. The encoded protein is CASSLEQGPRFNQPQHF.

This chain uses TRBV6-1 with TRBJ2-3; unclear D gene. The germline V gene has CDR1 MNHNS and CDR2 SASEGT. The CDR3 covers 13 residues. The V and J ends lost 0 bases and 4 bases respectively, with 5 bases between them. The chain's CDR3 is CASSEAHADTQYF. CDR3 DNA: TGTGCCAGCAGTGAAGCTCATGCAGATACGCAGTATTTT.

This clonotype was found a few times. J is TRBJ2-1 and V is TRBV7-6, with TRBD2 matching over 13 bases. The trim removed 0 bases at V and 6 bases at J, leaving 8 bases unmatched. Looked up from germline, CDR1 is SGHVS and CDR2 is FNYEAQ. The CDR3 is 18 residues long. CDR3 sequence (DNA): TGTGCCAGCAGCTTAGCGGTTAAACTAGCGGGAGGGATCAATGAGCAGTTCTTC. Residues: CASSLAVKLAGGINEQFF.

This clonotype was counted between two and nine times. The genes are TRBV7-2 and TRBJ2-1, with TRBD2 as a possible D gene (7 bases). The CDR3 is 14 residues long. Germline loops: CDR1 SGHTA, CDR2 FQGNSA. Trimming took 7 bases from V and 14 from J, leaving 24 bases between them. As DNA, the CDR3 is TGTGCCAGCACCCCGAAGGGGTGGGGGGGCAAGGAGTTCTTC. This codes for CASTPKGWGGKEFF.

The V gene is TRBV7-8, the J gene TRBJ2-1; 8 nucleotides align to TRBD2. Trimming took 5 bases from V and 3 from J; bases not matched to a gene: 9. The CDR3 is 16 amino acids. Germline-derived CDR1 and CDR2 are SGHVS and FQNEAQ. The CDR3 loop is CASSPNGRGVYNEQFF. CDR3 coding DNA: TGTGCCAGCAGCCCCAACGGGAGGGGAGTCTACAATGAGCAGTTCTTC.

This clonotype was detected a few times. The rearrangement uses TRBV7-8 and TRBJ2-1; 9 bases line up with TRBD1. CDR1 and CDR2 from the germline V gene are SGHVS and FQNEAQ. The CDR3 is made up of 14 amino acids. V lost 6 bases, J lost 8 bases, and 8 bases stayed unmatched. CDR3 in amino acids: CASRPGTGTDEQFF. Written as DNA, the CDR3 is TGTGCCAGCAGACCAGGGACAGGGACGGATGAGCAGTTCTTC.

The V gene is TRBV15, the J gene TRBJ2-3; possible D gene TRBD2, 5 bases. The germline gives CDR1 LNHNV, CDR2 YYDKDF (reference sequence). This CDR3 contains 13 residues. Deletions cut 9 bases from V and 5 bases from J, with 15 bases between. Here the CDR3 DNA reads TGTGCCACTAACGAGAGGGATGAAGATACGCAGTATTTT. This codes for CATNERDEDTQYF.

The V call is TRBV6-6, the J call TRBJ2-4; unclear D gene. Germline CDR1 reads MNHNY; CDR2 reads SVGAGI (reference sequence). Trimming removed 9 bases from V and 4 bases from J, with 7 bases in between. The CDR3 contains 11 residues. The CDR3 here is CASGPKNIQYF. CDR3 nucleotide sequence: TGTGCCAGTGGGCCGAAAAACATTCAGTACTTC.

The chain links TRBV6-5 to TRBJ2-1, with 8 bases aligning to TRBD2. CDR1 is MNHEY and CDR2 is SVGAGI in the germline V gene. The CDR3 has 18 amino acids. V was clipped by 2 bases and J by 10 bases; unmatched bases: 19. The CDR3 spells CASSYPLEGSGATYEQFF. CDR3 coding DNA: TGTGCCAGCAGTTACCCCCTCGAGGGTAGCGGGGCGACGTACGAGCAGTTCTTC.

This clonotype has only a few counts. The chain carries TRBV15 and TRBJ2-7; D is uncertain. The CDR3 runs 15 residues. V lost 0 bases to trimming and J lost 2 bases, with 11 bases between them. Germline V gene sequence: CDR1 LNHNV, CDR2 YYDKDF (reference sequence). DNA of the CDR3: TGTGCCACCAGCAGAGATGGATCGACGCCCTACGAGCAGTACTTC. It codes for CATSRDGSTPYEQYF. Based on the CDR3 plus reference TRBV15 and TRBJ2-7, the full variable domain is DAMVIQNPRYQVTQFGKPVTLSCSQTLNHNVMYWYQQKSSQAPKLLFHYYDKDFNNEADTPDNFQSRRPNTSFCFLDIRSPGLGDTAMYLCATSRDGSTPYEQYFGPGTRLTVT.

This clonotype was picked up many times. The chain uses TRBV27 and TRBJ1-1, with 7 positions matching TRBD1. Germline V gives CDR1 MNHEY, CDR2 SMNVEV (reference sequence). This CDR3 contains 15 residues. J gave up 5 bases and V 1 base, and 7 bases lay outside the gene matches. The CDR3 bases are TGTGCCAGCAGTTTATTGCCACTACAGGGGACTGAAGCTTTCTTT. As protein: CASSLLPLQGTEAFF.

V gene TRBV7-8 combines with J gene TRBJ2-3; 13 bases are shared with TRBD2. The CDR3 consists of 18 residues. The germline CDR1 and CDR2 sequences are SGHVS and FQNEAQ. V lost 3 bases, J lost 0 bases, and 6 bases stayed unmatched. CDR3: CASSFLLAGGPSTDTQYF. The CDR3 coding sequence is TGTGCCAGCAGCTTCTTACTAGCGGGGGGGCCCAGCACAGATACGCAGTATTTT.

This clonotype has a handful of counts. The chain uses TRBV27 and TRBJ2-1; 13 bases are shared with TRBD2. Per the germline V gene, CDR1 is MNHEY and CDR2 is SMNVEV (reference sequence). The CDR3 is made up of 16 amino acids. The V and J ends lost 5 bases and 10 bases, in that order; junction bases with no gene match: 11. The CDR3 loop is CASSRPATSGRNEQFF. The CDR3 region has the DNA TGTGCCAGCAGTCGGCCGGCGACTAGCGGGAGGAACGAGCAGTTCTTC.

This clonotype was detected once. The chain is built from TRBV6-2 or TRBV6-3 and TRBJ2-1; 11 nucleotides align to TRBD1. The CDR3 sequence is 15 residues long. Germline V lookup: CDR1 MNHEY, CDR2 SVGEGT. V was clipped by 7 bases and J by 7 bases; unmatched bases: 9. The DNA for the CDR3 is TGTGCCAGCAAATCCGGGACAGGGGGTTTTAATGAGCAGTTCTTC. Amino acids: CASKSGTGGFNEQFF.

This clonotype has only a few counts. CDR3 amino acids: CASSPAGADNEQFF. Written as DNA, the CDR3 is TGTGCCAGCAGCCCCGCAGGAGCGGACAATGAGCAGTTCTTC. The gene calls are TRBV7-8 and TRBJ2-1, with a tentative D call TRBD2 (5 bases). V dropped 5 bases and J dropped 5 bases, with 13 bases sitting between them. The CDR3 is 14 amino acids. Germline assignment: CDR1 SGHVS and CDR2 FQNEAQ.

This clonotype has ten or more counts. V and J are TRBV6-2 or TRBV6-3 and TRBJ2-7; TRBD2 agrees at 8 bases. Germline CDR1 reads MNHEY; CDR2 reads SVGEGT. V dropped 4 bases and J dropped 7; count of bases not matched to a gene: 9. The CDR3 consists of 14 residues. Here the CDR3 DNA reads TGTGCCAGCAGTTTTGATGCGGGGGGCAGTGAGCAGTACTTC. The encoded protein is CASSFDAGGSEQYF.

This clonotype was counted between two and nine times. The chain is built from TRBV19 and TRBJ1-2; possibly TRBD1 for D (5 bases). This CDR3 contains 13 residues. V dropped 3 bases and J dropped 4 bases, with 9 bases sitting between them. Germline lookup yields CDR1 LNHDA and CDR2 SQIVND (reference sequence). CDR3 sequence reads: CASSIGTSYGYTF. Written as DNA, the CDR3 is TGTGCCAGTAGTATTGGGACGAGCTATGGCTACACCTTC.

The chain joins TRBV6-5 to TRBJ2-1; 12 positions agree with TRBD2. There are 15 residues in the CDR3. With V trimmed by 2 bases and J by 7 bases, 3 bases remained unmatched. Germline CDR1 MNHEY, CDR2 SVGAGI. This chain's CDR3 is CASSYRTSGMNEQFF. CDR3 nucleotide sequence: TGTGCCAGCAGTTACAGGACTAGCGGGATGAATGAGCAGTTCTTC.

This clonotype was found a few times. The chain is built from TRBV6-2 or TRBV6-3 and TRBJ1-1, with 8 bases aligning to TRBD1. The germline gives CDR1 MNHEY, CDR2 SVGEGT. Trimming cost V 6 bases and J 4 bases; bases outside gene matches: 1. The CDR3 runs 12 residues. This chain's CDR3 is CASRTGGTEAFF. The CDR3 nucleotides read TGTGCCAGCAGAACAGGGGGCACTGAAGCTTTCTTT.

The sample holds many counts of this clonotype. The CDR3 is CASSQEREPYNEQFF. In DNA form, the CDR3 reads TGCGCCAGCAGCCAAGAACGGGAGCCCTACAATGAGCAGTTCTTC. This chain links TRBV4-1 with TRBJ2-1, with D possibly TRBD2 on 6 matching bases. The CDR3 is made up of 15 amino acids. Germline V lookup: CDR1 MGHRA, CDR2 YSYEKL. With 0 bases removed from V and 2 bases from J, the gap between germline ends came to 8 bases.

V and J are TRBV7-2 and TRBJ2-7; 9 bases map to TRBD1. V gave up 1 base and J gave up 3 bases; unmatched junction bases: 1. Germline V gene data show CDR1 as SGHTA and CDR2 as FQGNSA. The CDR3 contains 14 residues. CDR3 nucleotide sequence: TGTGCCAGCAGCTTAGAGGGACAGGGCTACGAGCAGTACTTC. As protein: CASSLEGQGYEQYF.